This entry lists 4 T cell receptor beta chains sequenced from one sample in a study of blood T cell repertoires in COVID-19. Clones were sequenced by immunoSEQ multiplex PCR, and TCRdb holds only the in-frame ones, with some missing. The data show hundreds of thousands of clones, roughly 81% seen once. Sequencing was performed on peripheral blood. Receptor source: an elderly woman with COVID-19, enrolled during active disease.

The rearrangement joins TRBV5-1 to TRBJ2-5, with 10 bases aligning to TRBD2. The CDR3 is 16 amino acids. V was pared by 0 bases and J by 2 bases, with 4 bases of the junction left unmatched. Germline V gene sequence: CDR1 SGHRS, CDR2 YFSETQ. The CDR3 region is CASSLVLAGIQETQYF. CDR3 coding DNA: TGCGCCAGCAGCTTGGTACTAGCGGGGATACAAGAGACCCAGTACTTC.

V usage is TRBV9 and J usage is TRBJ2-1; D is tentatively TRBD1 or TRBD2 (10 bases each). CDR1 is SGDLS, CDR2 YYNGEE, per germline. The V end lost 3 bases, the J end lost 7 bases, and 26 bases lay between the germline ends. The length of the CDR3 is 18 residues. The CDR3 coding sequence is TGTGCCAGCAGCGCGGGACAGGGGAGCGGGAGGGTCGGGAATGAGCAGTTCTTC. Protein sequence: CASSAGQGSGRVGNEQFF.

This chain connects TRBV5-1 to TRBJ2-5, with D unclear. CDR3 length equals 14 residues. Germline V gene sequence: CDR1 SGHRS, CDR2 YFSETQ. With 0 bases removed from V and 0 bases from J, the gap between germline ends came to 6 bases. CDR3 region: CASSLASYQETQYF. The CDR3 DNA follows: TGCGCCAGCAGCTTGGCGTCGTACCAAGAGACCCAGTACTTC.

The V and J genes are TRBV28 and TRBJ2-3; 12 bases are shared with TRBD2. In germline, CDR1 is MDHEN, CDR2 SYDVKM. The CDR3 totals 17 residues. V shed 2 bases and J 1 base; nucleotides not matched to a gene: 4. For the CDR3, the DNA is TGTGCCAGCAGTTTACTAGCGGGAGGGCCGGGCACAGATACGCAGTATTTT. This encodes CASSLLAGGPGTDTQYF.